This TCR beta chain was sequenced during a study of neurological immune-mediated disorders (dated by TCRdb to 2018 to 2020). Study-wide context: Among the approximately 34 multiple sclerosis patients, relapsing-remitting MS was present in around 30 and secondary progressive MS was present in 3. The cohort comprised some 71 subjects: about 15 HAM/TSP patients, around 35 multiple sclerosis patients and about 20 healthy controls. The 106 TCR-beta libraries covered PBMC samples along with longitudinal samples, technical triplicates, and paired sorted CD4+ and CD8+ T-cell subsets. The study compared peripheral blood TCR-beta repertoires of HTLV-I-associated myelopathy (HAM/TSP) patients, multiple sclerosis patients and healthy controls using UMI-based sequencing. General study outcomes and caveats: No association of the MS cluster with clinical or MRI features was observed, and the need for larger cohorts was stated by the authors. No identical CDR3 amino acid sequences were shared among expanded clones across subjects, suggesting private TCR-beta repertoires in all groups. The highest TCR clonal expansion was observed in HAM/TSP patients, whereas the lowest was observed in MS patients, even when compared with healthy controls. In phylogenetic analysis, the repertoires of 18 of 34 MS patients grouped into a cluster of related CDR3 sequences, which suggests a possible signature at the repertoire level.

cDNA was synthesized by template-switch 5'RACE using a primer with a 10-nucleotide random unique molecular identifier that tagged each TCR transcript. Every sequencing run covered 15-18 subjects and yielded more than 170 million TCR-beta sequences. The RNeasy kit was used for extraction of total RNA. Using the KAPA Real-time Library Amplification kit, TCR-beta VDJ regions were amplified with primers for the TCR constant region and the 5'RACE anchor. A first PCR added sample indexes and Illumina adaptors, after which a second PCR increased the library yield. The roughly 650 bp TCR product was size-selected on a 2% E-gel SizeSelection system after Ampure bead purification. Library quality was checked on a Bioanalyzer, concentration was measured with Qubit, and libraries were quantified with the Kapa Library Quantification kit before pooling. Libraries were sequenced paired-end 2 x 150 bp on an Illumina HiSeq 2500. To increase sequence diversity, roughly 24-31% phiX was spiked into each library pool. In the authors' own workflow: The quality-filtered reads were processed with the UMI-based MiGEC pipeline, whose error correction step removed more than 80% of the raw TCR sequences. IMGT germline references were used for alignment of VDJ genes, and clonotypes were defined by a unique CDR3 amino acid sequence together with V-J genes. Clonal expansion, Shannon diversity, and CDR3 relatedness (CalcPairwiseDistances, ClusterSamples) were evaluated with VDJtools, and phylogenetic trees were built with CLCbio workbench. Using coefficient-of-variation modelling across technical triplicates, the study counted a clone as expanded if it had at least 8 unique UMIs. Using fastp trimming at Q25 and MiXCR clonotype assembly, TCRdb reanalyzed the public sequencing data and kept in-frame beta chains. When rows share a CDR3 protein, they turn into one entry using the most common DNA and genes. The V and J calls were determined by TCRdb, not by the authors. This sample is represented by 45,000 to 55,000 distinct CDR3 sequences; about 4.1% of them were singletons. 5.5% to 7.5% of the sample belongs to the ten largest clones.

This clonotype was counted ten times or more. Its recognized antigen is unknown. A read error may produce the germline difference seen at one junction end. For unsorted PBMC libraries, 2 million PBMCs were used after storage in RNAlater at -80 degrees C until RNA extraction. The multiple sclerosis patients were enrolled in a US clinical protocol that used magnetic resonance imaging to evaluate disease progression. PBMCs were separated from peripheral blood using Ficoll-Hypaque density gradient centrifugation and then cryopreserved in liquid nitrogen. The germline V gene (reference sequence) specifies MNHEY as CDR1 and SMNVEV as CDR2. The CDR3, from cysteine to phenylalanine, totals 14 residues. Only CDR3 DNA is held: 42 bases, read in frame from base 1.

Sequences were obtained from PBMCs. Recombination connected TRBV27 to TRBJ1-6; a stretch of 8 junction bases matches TRBD1. This TCR came from a man aged 55 to 70 with multiple sclerosis. The DNA is as follows: TGTGCCAGCACCCCCGGGACAGGATCCTCAACCCTCAACTTT. Translated, this gives CASTPGTGSSTLNF.